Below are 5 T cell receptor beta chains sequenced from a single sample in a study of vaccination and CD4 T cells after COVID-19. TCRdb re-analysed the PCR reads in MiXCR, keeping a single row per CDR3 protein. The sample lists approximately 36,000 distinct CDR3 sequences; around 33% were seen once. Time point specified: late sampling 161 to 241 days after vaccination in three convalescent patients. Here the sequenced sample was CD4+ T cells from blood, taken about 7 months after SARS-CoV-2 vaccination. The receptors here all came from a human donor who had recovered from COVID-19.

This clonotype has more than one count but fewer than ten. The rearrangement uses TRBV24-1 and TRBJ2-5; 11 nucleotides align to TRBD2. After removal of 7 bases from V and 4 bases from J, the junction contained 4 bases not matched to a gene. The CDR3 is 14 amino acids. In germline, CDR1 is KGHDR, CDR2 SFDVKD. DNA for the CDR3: TGTGCCACCAGGGACGGACTAGCGGGAGAGACCCAGTACTTC. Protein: CATRDGLAGETQYF.

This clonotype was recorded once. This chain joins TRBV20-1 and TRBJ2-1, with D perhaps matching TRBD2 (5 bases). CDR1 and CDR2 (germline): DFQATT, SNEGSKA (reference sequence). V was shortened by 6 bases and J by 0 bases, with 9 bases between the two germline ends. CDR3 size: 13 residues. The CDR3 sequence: CSARGNSYNEQFF. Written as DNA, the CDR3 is TGCAGTGCCCGGGGTAACTCCTACAATGAGCAGTTCTTC.

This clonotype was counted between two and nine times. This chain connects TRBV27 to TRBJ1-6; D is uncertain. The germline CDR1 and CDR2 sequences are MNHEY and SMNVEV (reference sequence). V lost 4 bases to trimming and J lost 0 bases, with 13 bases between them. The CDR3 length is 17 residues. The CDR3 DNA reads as TGTGCCAGCAGTTACGGACGGAGCAGCTCCTATAATTCACCCCTCCACTTT. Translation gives CASSYGRSSSYNSPLHF.

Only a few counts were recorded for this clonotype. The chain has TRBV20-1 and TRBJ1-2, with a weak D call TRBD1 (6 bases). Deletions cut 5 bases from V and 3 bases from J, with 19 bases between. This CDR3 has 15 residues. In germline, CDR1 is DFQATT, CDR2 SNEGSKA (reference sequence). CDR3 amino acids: CSAHIEGGGDYGYTF. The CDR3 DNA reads TGCAGTGCTCATATTGAGGGGGGGGGCGACTATGGCTACACCTTC.

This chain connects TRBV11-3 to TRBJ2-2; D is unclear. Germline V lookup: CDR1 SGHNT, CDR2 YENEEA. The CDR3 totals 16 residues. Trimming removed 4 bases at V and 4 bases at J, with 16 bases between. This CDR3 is CASSYMNAGATGELFF. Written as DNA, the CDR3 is TGTGCCAGCAGCTACATGAATGCAGGAGCCACCGGGGAGCTGTTTTTT. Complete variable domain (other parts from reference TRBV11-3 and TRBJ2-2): EAGVVQSPRYKIIEKKQPVAFWCNPISGHNTLYWYLQNLGQGPELLIRYENEEAVDDSQLPKDRFSAERLKGVDSTLKIQPAELGDSAVYLCASSYMNAGATGELFFGEGSRLTVL.